The 7 T cell receptor beta chains below were found in one sample sequenced in a study of blood T cell repertoires in COVID-19 (TCRdb year 2020). The library was generated by the immunoSEQ multiplex PCR assay. TCRdb took this table from immuneACCESS and kept in-frame rearrangements with V and J called. Such tables lack part of the clones; where checked against another copy, unresolved V genes explain under half of the gap, and the rest is unexplained. Present in this sample are about 97,000 clones, 84% of which were seen just once. Less than 10% of the sample is taken by the ten largest. The sequenced material came from peripheral blood. Source of these receptors: a man aged 35 to 55 with active or convalescent COVID-19.

The chain couples TRBV19 to TRBJ2-3, with D tentatively TRBD2 (7 bases). The length of the CDR3 is 15 residues. V dropped 5 bases and J dropped 5 bases, with 17 bases sitting between them. In germline, CDR1 is LNHDA, CDR2 SQIVND (reference sequence). The CDR3 here is CASSPGGGRGDTQYF. For the CDR3, the DNA is TGTGCCAGTAGTCCGGGCGGGGGCCGGGGAGATACGCAGTATTTT. The variable domain in full, completed from reference TRBV19 and TRBJ2-3, reads DGGITQSPKYLFRKEGQNVTLSCEQNLNHDAMYWYRQDPGQGLRLIYYSQIVNDFQKGDIAEGYSVSREKKESFPLTVTSAQKNPTAFYLCASSPGGGRGDTQYFGPGTRLTVL.

This clone appeared once. The chain links TRBV21-1 to TRBJ2-3; the table names TRBD2, a call not compared with the DNA. TRBV21-1 is given as a pseudogene. The CDR3 is 15 residues long. CDR3 bases: TGTGCCAGCAGCAGCTCTAGCGGGAGGGGGGATACGCAGTATTTT. Protein product: CASSSSSGRGDTQYF.

The chain recombines TRBV2 with TRBJ2-2; 10 bases map to TRBD2. The V and J ends lost 3 bases and 6 bases, in that order; junction bases with no gene match: 7. This CDR3 is 16 amino acids long. Germline CDR1 and CDR2: SNHLY and FYNNEI. The CDR3, as DNA: TGTGCCAGCAGTGATTACAGGAGCGGGGGGGCCGGGGAGCTGTTTTTT. It specifies CASSDYRSGGAGELFF.

The chain uses TRBV5-4 and TRBJ1-2; 7 bases map to TRBD1. The CDR3 runs to 14 residues. V was pared by 2 bases and J by 2 bases, with 3 bases of the junction left unmatched. Germline V gene lookup returns CDR1 SGHNT and CDR2 YYREEE (reference sequence). CDR3 in DNA: TGTGCCAGCAGCTTTGAACAGGGGAACTATGGCTACACCTTC. Amino acids: CASSFEQGNYGYTF. Looking up the rest from reference TRBV5-4 and TRBJ1-2 gives the full variable domain: ETGVTQSPTHLIKTRGQQVTLRCSSQSGHNTVSWYQQALGQGPQFIFQYYREEENGRGNFPPRFSGLQFPNYSSELNVNALELDDSALYLCASSFEQGNYGYTFGSGTRLTVV.

This rearrangement joins TRBV5-4 to TRBJ2-1; 10 positions match TRBD1. This CDR3 is built from 16 residues. J lost 5 bases, V lost 0 bases, and 5 bases had no gene match. The germline gives CDR1 SGHNT, CDR2 YYREEE (reference sequence). CDR3 protein: CASSLGPGQGNNEQFF. The CDR3 nucleotides are TGTGCCAGCAGCTTGGGCCCGGGACAGGGGAACAATGAGCAGTTCTTC.

This clone was seen a single time. DNA of the CDR3: TGTGCCTGGAGCAACTACCCTTTCTACTACAATGAGCAGTTCTTC. This gives the protein CAWSNYPFYYNEQFF. The chain is built from TRBV30 and TRBJ2-1; D is undetermined. Per the germline V gene, CDR1 is GTSNPN and CDR2 is SVGIG (reference sequence). Trimming cost V 3 bases and J 3 bases, with 15 bases left between them. This CDR3 has 15 amino acids.

The gene calls are TRBV18 and TRBJ1-5, with a weak D call TRBD1 (6 bases). The V and J ends lost 3 bases and 6 bases respectively, with 6 bases between them. This CDR3 comprises 12 residues. Germline lookup yields CDR1 KGHSH and CDR2 LQKENI. CDR3 nucleotides: TGTGCCAGCTCACCCAGGGGTCAGCCCCAGCATTTT. The encoded protein is CASSPRGQPQHF.